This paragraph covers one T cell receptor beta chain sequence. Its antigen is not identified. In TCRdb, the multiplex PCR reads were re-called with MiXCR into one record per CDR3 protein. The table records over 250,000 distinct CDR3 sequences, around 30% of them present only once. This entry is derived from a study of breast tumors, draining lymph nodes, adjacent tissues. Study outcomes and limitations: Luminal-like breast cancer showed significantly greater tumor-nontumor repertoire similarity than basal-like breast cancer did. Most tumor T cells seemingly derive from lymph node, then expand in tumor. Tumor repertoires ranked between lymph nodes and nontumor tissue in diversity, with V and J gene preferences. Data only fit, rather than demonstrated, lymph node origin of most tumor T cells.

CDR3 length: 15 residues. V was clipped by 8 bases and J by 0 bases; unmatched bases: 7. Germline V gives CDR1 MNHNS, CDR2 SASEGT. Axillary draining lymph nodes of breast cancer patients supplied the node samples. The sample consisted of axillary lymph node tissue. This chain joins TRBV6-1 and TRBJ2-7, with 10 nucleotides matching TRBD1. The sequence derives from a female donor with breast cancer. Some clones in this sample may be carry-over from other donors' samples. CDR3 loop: CASGRGTGVSYEQYF. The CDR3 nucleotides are TGTGCCAGCGGGAGGGGGACAGGGGTCTCCTACGAGCAGTACTTC.